This paragraph reports one T cell receptor (beta chain). Mismatch with germline at one junction end may stem from a read error. The sample originates from a study of CD8+CD57+ T cells in acquired aplastic anemia. For CDR3 and TCR beta VDJ profiling, genomic DNA was the template used. TCRdb independently ran MiXCR on the reads; one entry per CDR3 protein. The data contain fewer than 250,000 distinct CDR3 sequences, 40% to 50% of them singletons. The CDR3 length is 10 residues. Germline V CDR1 and CDR2: DFQATT, SNEGSKA (reference sequence). Patients chosen for sequencing had shown CD8+CD57+ cell expansion by flow cytometry.

The chain is built from TRBV20-1 and TRBJ2-5, with D perhaps TRBD2 (5 bases). What was sequenced was sorted CD4+, CD8+, or CD8+CD57+ T cells (not recorded which) from PBMCs. The sequence was collected from a human donor with aplastic anemia. CDR3 DNA sequence: TGCAGTGCTAGAGAGGTACTAGTCGTCTTC. It yields the protein CSAREVLVVF.